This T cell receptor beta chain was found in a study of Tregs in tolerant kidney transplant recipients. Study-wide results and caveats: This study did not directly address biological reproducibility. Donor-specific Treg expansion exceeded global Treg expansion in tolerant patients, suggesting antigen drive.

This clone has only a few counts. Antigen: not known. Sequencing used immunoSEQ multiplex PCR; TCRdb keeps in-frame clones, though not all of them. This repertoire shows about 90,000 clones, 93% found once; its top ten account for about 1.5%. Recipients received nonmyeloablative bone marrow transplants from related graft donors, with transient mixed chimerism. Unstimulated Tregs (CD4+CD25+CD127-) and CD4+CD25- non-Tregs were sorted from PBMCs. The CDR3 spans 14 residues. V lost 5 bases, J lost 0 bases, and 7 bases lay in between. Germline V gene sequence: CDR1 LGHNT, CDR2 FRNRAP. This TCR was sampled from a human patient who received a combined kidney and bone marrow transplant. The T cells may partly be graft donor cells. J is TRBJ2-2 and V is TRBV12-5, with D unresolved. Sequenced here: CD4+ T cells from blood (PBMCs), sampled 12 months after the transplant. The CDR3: CASGTGANTGELFF. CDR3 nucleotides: TGTGCTAGTGGTACCGGTGCGAACACCGGGGAGCTGTTTTTT.